These 25 T cell receptor beta chains came from one sample sequenced in a study of blood T cell repertoires in COVID-19. Some clones are missing from TCRdb's copy, which holds only in-frame ones; the method was immunoSEQ multiplex PCR. Of about 140,000 clones detected, about three quarters appear once; the ten largest clones hold about 1.8%. Sequencing was performed on peripheral blood. These receptors all come from a woman in her sixties with acute or convalescent COVID-19.

This clone was counted only a few times. V is TRBV7-2 and J is TRBJ2-3, with 15 bases matching TRBD2. In germline, CDR1 is SGHTA, CDR2 FQGNSA. The ends lost 1 base at V and 2 bases at J; junction bases unmatched: 4. The length of the CDR3 is 18 residues. The CDR3 nucleotides are TGTGCCAGCAGCTTAGGGACTAGCGGGAGGGCCACCACAGATACGCAGTATTTT. It is translated as CASSLGTSGRATTDTQYF.

V is TRBV25-1 and J is TRBJ2-5; 8 bases agree with TRBD2. The germline CDR1 and CDR2 sequences are MGHDK and SYGVNS. V lost 7 bases to trimming and J lost 4 bases; unmatched junction nucleotides: 8. The CDR3 sequence is 14 residues long. For the CDR3, the DNA is TGTGCCAGCACCCGGACTAGCTCCCGAGAGACCCAGTACTTC. Its translation: CASTRTSSRETQYF. Using reference TRBV25-1 and TRBJ2-5 for the parts outside the CDR3, the full variable domain is EADIYQTPRYLVIGTGKKITLECSQTMGHDKMYWYQQDPGMELHLIHYSYGVNSTEKGDLSSESTVSRIRTEHFPLTLESARPSHTSQYLCASTRTSSRETQYFGPGTRLLVL.

CDR3 nucleotides: TGTGCCAGCAGCTTGGGTCAGATGAACACTGAAGCTTTCTTT. Protein product: CASSLGQMNTEAFF. The rearrangement uses TRBV5-4 and TRBJ1-1; D ambiguous. V lost 0 bases, J lost 0 bases, and 6 bases lay in between. The germline CDR1 and CDR2 sequences are SGHNT and YYREEE (reference sequence). The CDR3 sequence is 14 residues long.

The chain carries TRBV7-8 and TRBJ1-6; D not certain. V lost 4 bases and J lost 10, with 14 bases in between. CDR3 length equals 14 residues. Germline V gene sequence: CDR1 SGHVS, CDR2 FQNEAQ. The CDR3 loop is CASSSRLVNSPLHF. DNA of the CDR3: TGTGCCAGCAGCTCTAGACTCGTAAACTCACCCCTCCACTTT. Together with reference TRBV7-8 and TRBJ1-6, the CDR3 gives the full variable domain: GAGVSQSPRYKVAKRGQDVALRCDPISGHVSLFWYQQALGQGPEFLTYFQNEAQLDKSGLPSDRFFAERPEGSVSTLKIQRTQQEDSAVYLCASSSRLVNSPLHFGNGTRLTVT.

The chain has TRBV10-3 and TRBJ1-4, with TRBD1 identical over 7 bases. The CDR3 loop spans 14 amino acids. CDR1 is ENHRY and CDR2 is SYGVKD in the germline V gene. J lost 8 bases, V lost 8 bases, and 11 bases had no gene match. CDR3 coding DNA: TGTGCCATCGGCAAAGGGGGCGCGGGCGAAAAACTGTTTTTT. Translating it yields CAIGKGGAGEKLFF.

V usage is TRBV5-1 and J usage is TRBJ1-3; no firm D call. Germline lookup yields CDR1 SGHRS and CDR2 YFSETQ. V was cut by 3 bases and J by 5 bases, with 6 bases left in between. CDR3 length equals 12 residues. The CDR3 coding sequence is TGCGCCAGCAGCTACGACAGAAACACCATATATTTT. This translates into CASSYDRNTIYF.

The rearrangement links TRBV7-9 to TRBJ2-3, with D possibly matching TRBD2 (8 bases). This CDR3 region has 15 residues. V lost 5 bases and J lost 6, with 18 bases in between. The germline gives CDR1 SEHNR, CDR2 FQNEAQ (reference sequence). CDR3 residues: CASSPRTSRGDTQYF. The CDR3 DNA is TGTGCCAGCAGCCCCCGGACTAGCAGGGGGGATACGCAGTATTTT. Full variable domain (remainder filled in from reference TRBV7-9 and TRBJ2-3): DTGVSQNPRHKITKRGQNVTFRCDPISEHNRLYWYRQTLGQGPEFLTYFQNEAQLEKSRLLSDRFSAERPKGSFSTLEIQRTEQGDSAMYLCASSPRTSRGDTQYFGPGTRLTVL.

CDR3 DNA: TGTGCCAGCAGCCCAACAGGGGAGGAATTTTATGGCTACACCTTC. It specifies CASSPTGEEFYGYTF. The V gene is TRBV7-3, the J gene TRBJ1-2; 7 positions agree with TRBD1. In germline, CDR1 is SGHTA, CDR2 FQGTGA. J gave up 5 bases and V 5 bases, and 11 bases lay outside the gene matches. The CDR3 covers 15 residues.

The CDR3 coding sequence is TGCGCCAGTTCGGGGAACGATTATGGCTACACCTTC. Amino acids: CASSGNDYGYTF. The chain joins TRBV5-1 to TRBJ1-2; unclear D gene. The CDR3 covers 12 residues. V lost 8 bases and J 5 bases, leaving 13 bases between the germline ends. Germline V gene lookup returns CDR1 SGHRS and CDR2 YFSETQ.

The CDR3 sequence: CASSPGTGTSLFF. As DNA, the CDR3 is TGTGCCAGCAGCCCGGGTACCGGGACTAGTCTGTTCTTC. The chain links TRBV7-9 to TRBJ2-1, with TRBD2 matching 8 bases. This CDR3 has 13 residues. Germline CDR1 reads SEHNR; CDR2 reads FQNEAQ (reference sequence). With V trimmed by 5 bases and J by 15 bases, 12 bases remained unmatched.

The chain employs TRBV21-1 and TRBJ2-1; TRBD2 is taken as the D call from the table, unchecked against the DNA. TRBV21-1 is listed as a pseudogene. CDR3 size: 14 residues. This CDR3 reads CANIGTSDYNEQFF. DNA of the CDR3: TGTGCCAATATCGGGACTAGCGACTACAATGAGCAGTTCTTC.

V is TRBV5-1 and J is TRBJ1-2; D unclear. Between the trimmed V and J ends, which lost 0 bases and 4 bases, there was a span of 10 bases. The CDR3 extends over 14 amino acids. CDR1 SGHRS and CDR2 YFSETQ come from the germline V gene. CDR3 loop: CASSLGGSSYGYTF. The CDR3 bases are TGCGCCAGCAGCTTGGGAGGGTCGAGCTATGGCTACACCTTC.

The CDR3 bases are TGCAGTGCTAGTCCTCACCCGGCGGCAAACCAAGAGACCCAGTACTTC. Its translation: CSASPHPAANQETQYF. The chain combines TRBV20-1 with TRBJ2-5; D call uncertain. V lost 3 bases and J 0 bases, leaving 17 bases between the germline ends. The CDR3 consists of 16 residues. CDR1 is DFQATT, CDR2 SNEGSKA, per germline (reference sequence).

CDR3 loop: CASSPGTSGANEQYF. In nucleotides, the CDR3 is TGTGCCAGCAGCCCCGGGACTAGCGGAGCAAACGAGCAGTACTTC. The rearrangement uses TRBV5-6 and TRBJ2-7, with TRBD2 identical over 11 bases. Germline CDR1 is SGHDT and CDR2 is YYEEEE. Trimming cost V 4 bases and J 5 bases; bases outside gene matches: 8. This CDR3 contains 15 residues.

The chain couples TRBV27 to TRBJ1-3, with TRBD1 matching 7 bases. CDR3 length: 15 residues. The ends lost 4 bases at V and 3 bases at J; junction bases unmatched: 6. CDR1 and CDR2 (germline): MNHEY, SMNVEV (reference sequence). CDR3 sequence reads: CASSYQGGYGNTIYF. The CDR3 bases are TGTGCCAGCAGTTATCAGGGGGGTTATGGAAACACCATATATTTT.

The chain is built from TRBV5-4 and TRBJ2-3; TRBD2 matches at 16 bases. The CDR3 is 18 amino acids. V dropped 2 bases and J dropped 1; count of bases not matched to a gene: 4. The germline V gene has CDR1 SGHNT and CDR2 YYREEE (reference sequence). The CDR3 sequence is CASSFLGLAGGGTDTQYF. CDR3 DNA: TGTGCCAGCAGCTTTTTGGGACTAGCGGGAGGGGGCACAGATACGCAGTATTTT. Using reference TRBV5-4 and TRBJ2-3 for the parts outside the CDR3, the full variable domain is ETGVTQSPTHLIKTRGQQVTLRCSSQSGHNTVSWYQQALGQGPQFIFQYYREEENGRGNFPPRFSGLQFPNYSSELNVNALELDDSALYLCASSFLGLAGGGTDTQYFGPGTRLTVL.

The chain links TRBV11-1 to TRBJ2-2, with D hard to call. Germline loops: CDR1 SGHAT, CDR2 FQDESV (reference sequence). The CDR3 totals 17 residues. Trimming pared 0 bases from V and 6 bases from J, leaving 17 bases between. The CDR3 reads CASSLAGRLFNAGELFF. In nucleotides, the CDR3 is TGTGCCAGCAGCTTAGCTGGCAGGCTCTTCAATGCCGGGGAGCTGTTTTTT.

The chain couples TRBV11-2 to TRBJ2-7; TRBD2 might be the D (5 bases). The CDR3 totals 12 residues. Germline assignment: CDR1 SGHAT and CDR2 FQNNGV. Trimming pared 5 bases from V and 4 bases from J, leaving 9 bases between. CDR3 nucleotide sequence: TGTGCCAGCAGCCCTACGGGATACGAGCAGTACTTC. It is translated as CASSPTGYEQYF.

The chain combines TRBV24-1 with TRBJ2-3, with 10 bases aligning to TRBD2. CDR3 length equals 17 residues. The J segment lost 2 bases and the V segment lost 2 bases, leaving 6 bases of the junction unmatched. CDR1 KGHDR and CDR2 SFDVKD come from the germline V gene. The CDR3 DNA is TGTGCCACCAGTGATTCTCGGACTAGCGGCCTCACAGATACGCAGTATTTT. Amino acid sequence: CATSDSRTSGLTDTQYF.

This clone was seen more than once but under ten times. The chain uses TRBV10-1 and TRBJ2-1; TRBD2 agrees at 11 bases. Germline loops: CDR1 WNHNN, CDR2 SYGVQD (reference sequence). J gave up 5 bases and V 2 bases, and 5 bases lay outside the gene matches. The CDR3 is made up of 16 amino acids. CDR3 loop: CASSEGLAGGNNEQFF. In DNA form, the CDR3 reads TGCGCCAGCAGTGAGGGGCTAGCGGGAGGCAACAATGAGCAGTTCTTC.

This clone has just a few counts. The junction does not match germline at one end; this may be a read error. The V and J genes are TRBV27 and TRBJ1-2; D remains unclear. CDR3 length equals 14 residues. CDR1 is MNHEY and CDR2 is SMNVEV in the germline V gene (reference sequence). In nucleotides, the CDR3 is TGTGCCAGCAGTTTATCGGTTCGCTCCTATCGCTACACCTTC. Translated: CASSLSVRSYRYTF.

The chain combines TRBV10-3 with TRBJ2-1; possibly TRBD1 for D (6 bases). CDR1 and CDR2 (germline): ENHRY, SYGVKD. V was clipped by 2 bases and J by 5 bases, with 22 bases between them. The CDR3 sequence is 18 residues long. Here the CDR3 DNA reads TGTGCCATCAGTGAGCCCTTACAACAGGGTAATATCCACAATGAGCAGTTCTTC. This encodes CAISEPLQQGNIHNEQFF.

The chain employs TRBV18 and TRBJ2-1; TRBD2 aligns across 12 bases. Per germline, CDR1 KGHSH and CDR2 LQKENI. V dropped 0 bases and J dropped 9; count of bases not matched to a gene: 6. The CDR3 spans 16 residues. The CDR3 spells CASSPPTSGRLVEQFF. In nucleotides, the CDR3 is TGTGCCAGCTCACCACCGACTAGCGGGAGATTGGTTGAGCAGTTCTTC.

This clone was seen a handful of times. The rearrangement joins TRBV3-1 (or the pseudogene TRBV3-2) to TRBJ2-7, with 7 bases matching TRBD2. The CDR3 length is 15 residues. The germline CDR1 and CDR2 sequences are LGHDT and YNNKEL (reference sequence). J lost 1 base, V lost 4 bases, and 7 bases had no gene match. The CDR3 sequence: CASSRGPRGSYEQYF. The CDR3 nucleotides are TGTGCCAGCAGCCGCGGTCCGCGGGGGTCCTACGAGCAGTACTTC.

This chain's CDR3 is CASSGGTGNQPQHF. In nucleotides, the CDR3 is TGTGCCAGCAGTGGGGGGACGGGCAATCAGCCCCAGCATTTT. This chain uses TRBV27 with TRBJ1-5, with D possibly matching TRBD1 (5 bases). The CDR3 runs to 14 residues. Trimming removed 5 bases at V and 2 bases at J, with 10 bases between. Per germline, CDR1 MNHEY and CDR2 SMNVEV (reference sequence).